Presented here are 27 T cell receptor beta chains from one specimen sequenced in a study of human T cells and chemical hapten exposure. TCRdb passed the 5' RACE reads through MiXCR, listing each CDR3 protein once. The sample consists of about 140,000 distinct CDR3 sequences, about 4.3% of them appearing once. Blood, whole and unfractionated, served as the source for total RNA extraction. The receptors derive from a female donor in good health.

The sample holds many counts of this clonotype. This chain links TRBV18 with TRBJ2-2; 8 positions agree with TRBD2. The CDR3 is 15 amino acids. CDR1 and CDR2 from the germline V gene are KGHSH and LQKENI. V shed 3 bases and J 7 bases; nucleotides not matched to a gene: 7. DNA of the CDR3: TGTGCCAGCTCACCCAGGGGACTAGACATCGGGGAGCTGTTTTTT. It codes for CASSPRGLDIGELFF.

This clonotype showed up many times. The chain recombines TRBV5-4 with TRBJ2-7; perhaps TRBD1 as D (5 bases). The CDR3 has 14 residues. Per the germline V gene, CDR1 is SGHNT and CDR2 is YYREEE (reference sequence). V shed 4 bases and J shed 3 bases, with 14 bases lying between them. The CDR3 nucleotides read TGTGCCAGCAGCCGCCGCCAGGGTAGCTACGAGCAGTACTTC. Encoded protein: CASSRRQGSYEQYF.

This clonotype appeared many times. The rearrangement joins TRBV6-5 to TRBJ2-3; 10 positions agree with TRBD2. In germline, CDR1 is MNHEY, CDR2 SVGAGI. V shed 6 bases and J 7 bases; nucleotides not matched to a gene: 7. The CDR3 is 14 amino acids. The CDR3 loop is CASRSSGGRNTQYF. The CDR3 DNA reads TGTGCCAGCAGGTCTAGCGGGGGAAGGAATACGCAGTATTTT.

The chain carries TRBV18 and TRBJ2-1; TRBD1 agrees at 7 bases. Germline assignment: CDR1 KGHSH and CDR2 LQKENI. Unmatched junction bases numbered 2, after V lost 1 base and J lost 2 bases. CDR3 length equals 15 residues. CDR3 residues: CASSPQQGPYNEQFF. CDR3 bases: TGTGCCAGCTCACCACAACAGGGGCCCTACAATGAGCAGTTCTTC.

This clonotype came up many times. The chain employs TRBV10-3 and TRBJ2-6, with D unresolved. Trimming took 9 bases from V and 0 from J, leaving 12 bases between them. The CDR3 runs to 15 residues. Germline CDR1 is ENHRY and CDR2 is SYGVKD. The chain's CDR3 is CAIAELHSGANVLTF. The CDR3 DNA is TGTGCCATTGCCGAACTTCACTCTGGGGCCAACGTCCTGACTTTC.

In this sample, this clonotype turned up many times. The gene calls are TRBV7-2 and TRBJ1-4; a possible D gene is TRBD1 (6 bases). CDR3 size: 14 residues. V lost 3 bases to trimming and J lost 5 bases, with 10 bases between them. Germline V gives CDR1 SGHTA, CDR2 FQGNSA. The CDR3, as DNA: TGTGCCAGCAGCTTTACAGGGCCCAATGAAAAACTGTTTTTT. It yields the protein CASSFTGPNEKLFF.

This clonotype was counted between two and nine times. The genes are TRBV20-1 and TRBJ1-6; D may be TRBD1 (6 bases). V lost 5 bases, J lost 2 bases, and 31 bases lay in between. Per the germline V gene, CDR1 is DFQATT and CDR2 is SNEGSKA (reference sequence). The CDR3 spans 21 residues. CDR3 sequence reads: CSALRPPQGIGPFPYNSPLHF. In DNA form, the CDR3 reads TGCAGTGCTCTCCGACCACCACAGGGAATAGGGCCTTTCCCCTATAATTCACCCCTCCACTTT.

The table lists this clonotype with many counts. The J gene is TRBJ1-1, the V gene TRBV12-3 or TRBV12-4; possibly TRBD1 for D (6 bases). The CDR3 is 18 amino acids. The germline V and J ends were trimmed by 3 bases and 1 base, with 21 bases remaining between them. CDR3 coding DNA: TGTGCCAGCAGTTTTAACTTCGGCCCGACAGGCGGGAACACTGAAGCTTTCTTT. Translated: CASSFNFGPTGGNTEAFF.

This clonotype came up many times. Here the CDR3 DNA reads TGTGCCAGCGGCAGGGACCGTGCAGATACGCAGTATTTT. Protein: CASGRDRADTQYF. V gene TRBV6-1 combines with J gene TRBJ2-3, with D perhaps being TRBD1 or TRBD2 (5 bases each). V was cut by 8 bases and J by 4 bases, with 13 bases left in between. The length of the CDR3 is 13 residues. The germline CDR1 and CDR2 sequences are MNHNS and SASEGT.

This clonotype has a count of ten or more. V gene TRBV11-2 combines with J gene TRBJ1-2; TRBD1 agrees at 7 bases. The ends lost 2 bases at V and 3 bases at J; junction bases unmatched: 6. The CDR3 runs to 15 residues. Germline V lookup: CDR1 SGHAT, CDR2 FQNNGV. The CDR3 DNA reads as TGTGCCAGCAGCTTACGACAGGGAGGGGACTATGGCTACACCTTC. Its protein product is CASSLRQGGDYGYTF.

This clonotype was seen ten or more times. The gene calls are TRBV7-9 and TRBJ2-2; 8 bases are shared with TRBD1. Germline-derived CDR1 and CDR2 are SEHNR and FQNEAQ (reference sequence). The CDR3 consists of 18 residues. Germline trimming cut 5 bases from V and 5 bases from J; bases unmatched to any gene: 16. CDR3 sequence: CASSPTSETGAWTGELFF. CDR3 DNA: TGTGCCAGCAGCCCAACAAGCGAGACAGGGGCTTGGACCGGGGAGCTGTTTTTT.

In this sample, this clonotype turned up many times. This chain uses TRBV5-4 with TRBJ1-2; tentatively, D is TRBD1 (6 bases). The CDR3 contains 14 residues. V was trimmed by 0 bases and J by 4 bases, leaving 10 bases between them. Per the germline V gene, CDR1 is SGHNT and CDR2 is YYREEE (reference sequence). The CDR3 DNA reads as TGTGCCAGCAGCTTGGGACAGGTATTCTATGGCTACACCTTC. Its translation: CASSLGQVFYGYTF.

The rearrangement uses TRBV12-3 or TRBV12-4 and TRBJ2-6; TRBD2 aligns across 11 bases. The CDR3 totals 17 residues. V shed 2 bases, J shed 2 bases, and the junction held 2 bases outside the gene matches. The CDR3 DNA reads as TGTGCCAGCAGTTTATATAGCGGGGGGGCTGGGGCCAACGTCCTGACTTTC. It translates to CASSLYSGGAGANVLTF.

This clonotype was counted at least ten times. This rearrangement joins TRBV29-1 to TRBJ1-2; D is perhaps TRBD1 (5 bases). V was cut by 3 bases and J by 6 bases, with 11 bases left in between. The CDR3 covers 12 residues. CDR1 and CDR2 from the germline V gene are SQVTM and ANQGSEA. In nucleotides, the CDR3 is TGCAGCGTTGATGTACAGGTTAATGGCTACACCTTC. As protein: CSVDVQVNGYTF.

This clonotype has ten or more counts. V and J are TRBV10-3 and TRBJ1-2; a possible D gene is TRBD1 (6 bases). CDR1 is ENHRY and CDR2 is SYGVKD in the germline V gene. Trimming took 6 bases from V and 4 from J, leaving 21 bases between them. The CDR3 totals 16 residues. The CDR3 protein is CAISPEGSLGAYGYTF. Written as DNA, the CDR3 is TGTGCCATCAGCCCCGAGGGGAGTTTGGGGGCCTATGGCTACACCTTC.

This clonotype came up many times. The J gene is TRBJ2-1, the V gene TRBV5-1; 9 bases are shared with TRBD2. The CDR3 contains 16 residues. Germline loops: CDR1 SGHRS, CDR2 YFSETQ. Unmatched junction bases numbered 9, after V lost 4 bases and J lost 4 bases. The CDR3 region has the DNA TGCGCCAGCAGCAGGGGGCAAGCGGGAGGATACAATGAGCAGTTCTTC. It is translated as CASSRGQAGGYNEQFF.

Only one count was recorded for this clonotype. Being one base from a much bigger clone, this may be a read error. The rearrangement joins TRBV12-3 or TRBV12-4 to TRBJ1-2; D is perhaps TRBD1 (5 bases). The CDR3 extends over 12 amino acids. This CDR3 is CASSLVRDGYNF. CDR3 nucleotides: TGTGCCAGCAGTTTAGTGAGGGACGGCTACAACTTC.

This clonotype came up many times. The rearrangement uses TRBV12-3 or TRBV12-4 and TRBJ2-1; D may be TRBD2 (6 bases). This CDR3 region has 15 residues. Trimming shortened V by 6 bases and J by 3 bases, and 15 bases separated the two germline ends. The CDR3 protein is CASSPFGGYYNEQFF. In DNA form, the CDR3 reads TGTGCCAGCAGCCCCTTTGGGGGGTACTACAATGAGCAGTTCTTC.

At least ten counts were recorded for this clonotype. The V gene is TRBV7-3, the J gene TRBJ2-6, with D possibly matching TRBD1 (5 bases). CDR1 is SGHTA, CDR2 FQGTGA, per germline. The CDR3 runs 15 residues. V was pared by 4 bases and J by 3 bases, with 10 bases between. In DNA form, the CDR3 reads TGTGCCAGCAGCTCAAGAGGACATGGGGCCAACGTCCTGACTTTC. Translated: CASSSRGHGANVLTF.

This clonotype was seen many times. J is TRBJ1-4 and V is TRBV7-2; D unclear. This CDR3 comprises 16 residues. V dropped 1 base and J dropped 0 bases, with 9 bases sitting between them. Germline CDR1 reads SGHTA; CDR2 reads FQGNSA. The CDR3, as DNA: TGTGCCAGCAGCTTAGGACCGGGAGCAACTAATGAAAAACTGTTTTTT. This encodes CASSLGPGATNEKLFF.

This clonotype was counted at least ten times. V and J are TRBV11-3 and TRBJ2-2; 7 bases align to TRBD2. From germline, CDR1 is SGHNT and CDR2 YENEEA. CDR3 length equals 16 residues. Germline trimming cut 5 bases from V and 2 bases from J; bases unmatched to any gene: 8. The CDR3 region has the DNA TGTGCCAGCAGCCCCTGGGGGGGGACCAACACCGGGGAGCTGTTTTTT. This gives the protein CASSPWGGTNTGELFF.

This clonotype was counted ten times or more. The chain couples TRBV6-2 or TRBV6-3 to TRBJ2-3, with 9 bases fitting TRBD2. The length of the CDR3 is 15 residues. The V and J ends lost 0 bases and 4 bases, in that order; junction bases with no gene match: 2. Germline assignment: CDR1 MNHEY and CDR2 SVGEGT. CDR3 sequence: CASSYSASGADTQYF. The DNA for the CDR3 is TGTGCCAGCAGTTACTCGGCTAGCGGGGCAGATACGCAGTATTTT.

There are a few counts of this clonotype. The chain links TRBV12-3 or TRBV12-4 to TRBJ2-5; D ambiguous. The V and J ends lost 8 bases and 4 bases respectively, with 8 bases between them. This CDR3 contains 11 residues. The CDR3 reads CASSVLETQYF. Written as DNA, the CDR3 is TGTGCCAGCTCCGTTCTAGAGACCCAGTACTTC.

This clonotype was counted ten times or more. The V call is TRBV2, the J call TRBJ2-1; D is undetermined. The germline gives CDR1 SNHLY, CDR2 FYNNEI. The CDR3 runs to 11 residues. V dropped 5 bases and J dropped 7 bases, with 6 bases sitting between them. The CDR3 sequence is CASSTLNEQFF. Here the CDR3 DNA reads TGTGCCAGCAGTACTTTAAATGAGCAGTTCTTC. Complete variable domain (other parts from reference TRBV2 and TRBJ2-1): EPEVTQTPSHQVTQMGQEVILRCVPISNHLYFYWYRQILGQKVEFLVSFYNNEISEKSEIFDDQFSVERPDGSNFTLKIRSTKLEDSAMYFCASSTLNEQFFGPGTRLTVL.

With regard to this clonotype: One end of the junction fails to match germline, which may point to a read error. The chain recombines TRBV12-3 or TRBV12-4 with TRBJ2-7; possible D gene TRBD1, 6 bases. The CDR3 has 15 residues. In DNA form, the CDR3 reads TGTGCCAGCAGTCCTTTGGGGGACAACTCCGACGAGCAGTACTTC. Protein product: CASSPLGDNSDEQYF.

This clonotype was counted at least ten times. This chain connects TRBV10-3 to TRBJ1-6; TRBD1 agrees at 8 bases. The ends lost 8 bases at V and 4 bases at J; junction bases unmatched: 7. The CDR3 contains 15 residues. Germline V gene lookup returns CDR1 ENHRY and CDR2 SYGVKD. In DNA, the CDR3 is TGTGCCATCTCGGGTGACAGGGGATATAATTCACCCCTCCACTTT. Its protein product is CAISGDRGYNSPLHF.

This clonotype came up a few times. The chain combines TRBV15 with TRBJ2-7, with 7 bases fitting TRBD2. CDR3 length: 18 residues. Losses at the gene ends were 3 bases for V and 4 bases for J; bases not matched to a gene: 18. Germline values: CDR1 LNHNV, CDR2 YYDKDF (reference sequence). This CDR3 reads CATSRKRGAAGSGYEQYF. For the CDR3, the DNA is TGTGCCACCAGCAGGAAGCGGGGAGCAGCAGGGTCAGGGTACGAGCAGTACTTC.